Here is one T cell receptor (beta chain) with its context. CDR1 MNHEY and CDR2 SVGAGI come from the germline V gene. The V gene end was trimmed by 6 bases and the J gene end by 8 bases; junction bases not matched to a gene: 7. The CDR3 is made up of 15 amino acids. This sample was taken from a study of blood T cell repertoires in COVID-19. Turning to the study itself: The study drew acute and convalescent COVID-19 samples from the United States, Italy and Spain. In each case, the material was cDNA or gDNA derived from T cells, B-cell-depleted T cells, or PBMCs.

Original analysis: Reference gene primers were amplified, and this amplification served to estimate nucleated cell counts. Clones were read by immunoSEQ multiplex PCR, and TCRdb kept only the in-frame ones, dropping some. V, J and clone size are taken as reported in that table, and D and trimming were inferred from the DNA itself. In the table there are some 150,000 clones, around 80% of which are singletons. This chain links TRBV6-5 with TRBJ2-3; the match to TRBD2 covers 14 bases. The sequencing input was peripheral blood. The clonotype comes from a woman aged 50 to 60 with acute or convalescent COVID-19. This CDR3 reads CASRLGTSGSGTQYF. CDR3 nucleotide sequence: TGTGCCAGCAGACTGGGGACTAGCGGGAGCGGTACGCAGTATTTT.